The TCR beta chain under discussion was sequenced for a study of metastatic and nonmetastatic thyroid tumors. Study-wide context: Both malignant and benign thyroid patients supplied peripheral blood and tumor or nodule tissue samples, across which the repertoires of these patients were then compared.

Per the original data handling: Across clinicopathological groups, CDR3 differences served as the basis for building a distant-metastasis classifier for papillary thyroid cancer. TCRdb re-called the PCR reads with MiXCR. The V and J calls, along with clone size, are taken from TCRdb and not from the paper's own processing. Altogether about 4,300 clones are present, around 40% being singletons, with the ten largest covering approximately 24%. As to this clone: Its antigen is unknown.

Points from the study as a whole: It was reported that TCR beta diversity was significantly higher in malignant thyroid tumors than benign nodules, in blood and tumor.

Trimming took 10 bases from V and 0 from J, leaving 9 bases between them. This CDR3 has 12 residues. Germline assignment: CDR1 MDHEN and CDR2 SYDVKM. All patients were treatment-naive before thyroid surgery. The sequencing input was tumor tissue. This rearrangement joins TRBV28 to TRBJ1-2; D gene ambiguous. The origin of this receptor is a male donor with papillary thyroid cancer or a benign thyroid nodule (not recorded which). Some clones in this sample may be carry-over from other donors' samples. In nucleotides, the CDR3 is TGTGCCACCACTGTAGCTAACTATGGCTACACCTTC. Residues: CATTVANYGYTF.